A selection of T cell receptor beta chains follows, all from one sample in a study of regulatory T cells in long-lasting Graves disease. Each CDR3 protein is one row after TCRdb ran MiXCR on the multiplex PCR reads. The data show approximately 360,000 distinct CDR3 sequences, approximately 23% seen once. The sample was peripheral blood mononuclear cells (PBMCs), taken when the disease was refractory, from a patient treated with antithyroid drugs. Receptors originate from a woman aged 35 to 49 with Graves disease. CDR3s include the opening cysteine and the closing phenylalanine or tryptophan. A D gene is named only where the DNA matches it firmly. Not every row has a clone size; where given, it reads once, few, many or a size class.

J: TRBJ2-7; V: TRBV11-2; size: few; D: TRBD2; DNA: TGTGCCAGCTCACCACGAGAGGCTAGCGGGAGAGGCGAGCAGTACTTC; CDR3: CASSPREASGRGEQYF
J: TRBJ2-7; V: TRBV6-5; size: .; D: TRBD1; DNA: TGTGCCAGCAGTTATGAACAGGGGTACGAGCAGTACTTC; CDR3: CASSYEQGYEQYF
J: TRBJ2-7; V: TRBV6-1; size: many; D: .; DNA: TGTGCCAGCAGTGTGATCGGACCTTTTTACGAGCAGTACTTC; CDR3: CASSVIGPFYEQYF
J: TRBJ2-6; V: TRBV28; size: many; D: TRBD2; DNA: TGTGCCACCACGGGAAGTAGCGGGAGCCTCTCTGGGGCCAACGTCCTGACTTTC; CDR3: CATTGSSGSLSGANVLTF
J: TRBJ1-6; V: TRBV2; size: many; D: .; DNA: TGTGCCAGCAGGGAAAGACAGTATAATTCACCCCTCCACTTT; CDR3: CASRERQYNSPLHF
J: TRBJ1-5; V: TRBV20-1; size: .; D: TRBD1; DNA: TGCAGTGCCCGGGACAGAAAAGACAGCAATCAGCCCCAGCATTTT; CDR3: CSARDRKDSNQPQHF
J: TRBJ1-1; V: TRBV6-1; size: .; D: .; DNA: TGTGCCAGCAGTGGCTTAAGGCAGGCCGATGAAGCTTTCTTT; CDR3: CASSGLRQADEAFF
J: TRBJ2-7; V: TRBV19; size: .; D: .; DNA: TGTGCCAGTAGTCGACAGACAGGAAACTACGAGCAGTACTTC; CDR3: CASSRQTGNYEQYF
J: TRBJ2-7; V: TRBV28; size: many; D: .; DNA: TGTGCCAGCGGAGGTCAGGGGGGGGGCTCCTACGAGCAGTACTTC; CDR3: CASGGQGGGSYEQYF
J: TRBJ1-3; V: TRBV6-1; size: .; D: .; DNA: TGTGCCAGCAGTCATCCTCCCGGGGGGGTTTCTGGAAACACCATATATTTT; CDR3: CASSHPPGGVSGNTIYF
J: TRBJ1-2; V: TRBV30; size: few; D: .; DNA: TGTGCCTGGAGAGTGGGGGACGGCTACACCTTC; CDR3: CAWRVGDGYTF
J: TRBJ1-5; V: TRBV6-1; size: few; D: TRBD1; DNA: TGTGCCAGCAGTCACCCCGGGACAGATGATCAGCCCCAGCATTTT; CDR3: CASSHPGTDDQPQHF
J: TRBJ2-2; V: TRBV7-8; size: few; D: .; DNA: TGTGCCAGCAGCTCCCACCGAAGAAACAGGTCCAAAAGGGGGTACACCGGGGAGCTGTTTTTT; CDR3: CASSSHRRNRSKRGYTGELFF
J: TRBJ2-7; V: TRBV12-3/TRBV12-4; size: many; D: .; DNA: TGTGCCAGCAGTTTAAAAACCGTCTCCTACGAGCAGTACTTC; CDR3: CASSLKTVSYEQYF
J: TRBJ1-4; V: TRBV25-1; size: .; D: .; DNA: TGTGCCAGCAGTGGGACATCCCCTAATGAAAAACTGTTTTTT; CDR3: CASSGTSPNEKLFF
J: TRBJ2-3; V: TRBV29-1; size: .; D: .; DNA: TGCAGCGTACGAGGGGTGGCGGGGTATATGGCAGATACGCAGTATTTT; CDR3: CSVRGVAGYMADTQYF
J: TRBJ2-2; V: TRBV20-1; size: few; D: .; DNA: TGCAGTGCCAACGGACTAACAAACGGGGAGCTGTTTTTT; CDR3: CSANGLTNGELFF
J: TRBJ1-5; V: TRBV19; size: .; D: .; DNA: TGTGCCAGTAGTGGAACGGGATTATCAGTACGTCAGCCCCAGCATTTT; CDR3: CASSGTGLSVRQPQHF
J: TRBJ1-2; V: TRBV19; size: .; D: .; DNA: TGTGCCAGTAGTACCCTCTCAGGTACCGGCTATGGCTACACCTTC; CDR3: CASSTLSGTGYGYTF
J: TRBJ2-2; V: TRBV12-3/TRBV12-4; size: many; D: .; DNA: TGTGCCAGCAGCCCCCGCCGGCTAGCTCACCGGGAGCTGTTTTTT; CDR3: CASSPRRLAHRELFF
J: TRBJ1-1; V: TRBV29-1; size: .; D: .; DNA: TGCAGCGCCACGACAGGGAACACTGAAGCTTTCTTT; CDR3: CSATTGNTEAFF
J: TRBJ2-5; V: TRBV20-1; size: .; D: TRBD2; DNA: TGCAGTGCTAGAGATTTTCGCGGGAGTTTGGAGACCCAGTACTTC; CDR3: CSARDFRGSLETQYF
J: TRBJ1-4; V: TRBV15; size: .; D: .; DNA: TGTGCCACCAGCAGACCACCGACACGCACTGAAGGGCGCGCTAATGAAAAACTGTTTTTT; CDR3: CATSRPPTRTEGRANEKLFF
J: TRBJ1-1; V: TRBV6-2/TRBV6-3; size: .; D: .; DNA: TGTGCCAGCAGTTACTCCACACGGGTGGGCACTGAAGCTCTCTTT; CDR3: CASSYSTRVGTEALF
J: TRBJ2-7; V: TRBV10-3; size: .; D: .; DNA: TGTGCCGTCAACACAGGGTTCGACGAGCAGTACTTC; CDR3: CAVNTGFDEQYF
J: TRBJ2-7; V: TRBV6-1; size: many; D: .; DNA: TGTGCCACCCTTCCCTGGGCAAAGTACTTC; CDR3: CATLPWAKYF
J: TRBJ2-5; V: TRBV28; size: few; D: TRBD1; DNA: TGTGCCAGCAGGGCCGGGACAGGGGCCTGGGGGGCCCAGTACTTC; CDR3: CASRAGTGAWGAQYF
J: TRBJ2-7; V: TRBV24-1; size: many; D: .; DNA: TGTGCCACCCTAAAGGAGGACCGAACCTACGAGCAGTACTTC; CDR3: CATLKEDRTYEQYF
J: TRBJ2-7; V: TRBV5-1; size: .; D: TRBD2; DNA: TGCGCCAGCAGCTCAGATAGGACTAGCGGGAGGGTCTACGAGCAGTACTTC; CDR3: CASSSDRTSGRVYEQYF
J: TRBJ2-7; V: TRBV19; size: .; D: .; DNA: TGTGCCAGTAGCCCTTGGGCGGGTTCGTACGAGCAGTACTTC; CDR3: CASSPWAGSYEQYF
J: TRBJ2-7; V: TRBV5-1; size: few; D: TRBD1; DNA: TGCGCCAGCAGCTCGGGCGCGACAGGGTCCTACGAGCAGTACTTC; CDR3: CASSSGATGSYEQYF
J: TRBJ1-5; V: TRBV5-6; size: .; D: .; DNA: TGTGCCAGCAGCTTGTTGGGAAAGAGCAATCAGCCCCAGCATTTT; CDR3: CASSLLGKSNQPQHF
J: TRBJ2-5; V: TRBV5-1; size: .; D: .; DNA: TGCGCCAGCAGCTTGGATGGATCGAGTGGGAAGACCCAGTACTTC; CDR3: CASSLDGSSGKTQYF
J: TRBJ2-7; V: TRBV2; size: many; D: .; DNA: TGTGCCAGCAGGAGGGACAAAACCTACGAGCAGTACTTC; CDR3: CASRRDKTYEQYF
J: TRBJ2-2; V: TRBV29-1; size: .; D: TRBD2; DNA: TGCAGTGCGTTTAGCGGGAGTATCACCGGGGAGCTGTTTTTT; CDR3: CSAFSGSITGELFF
J: TRBJ2-7; V: TRBV7-3; size: .; D: TRBD2; DNA: TGTGCCAGCAGCTTACATCCAGCGGGAGAGGAAGAGCAGTACTTC; CDR3: CASSLHPAGEEEQYF
J: TRBJ2-1; V: TRBV7-8; size: many; D: TRBD1; DNA: TGTGCCAGCAGCTTAACGACAGGGTCGGATGAGCAGTTCTTC; CDR3: CASSLTTGSDEQFF
J: TRBJ2-7; V: TRBV20-1; size: many; D: .; DNA: TGCAGTGCTAGAGATCTCCCGCCAGGGGCTAGCAGGCTCGAGCAGTACTTC; CDR3: CSARDLPPGASRLEQYF
J: TRBJ2-3; V: TRBV6-2/TRBV6-3; size: many; D: TRBD2; DNA: TGTGCCAGCAGTTACAGCGGGAGGGCCACGAGTAATACGCAGTATTTT; CDR3: CASSYSGRATSNTQYF
J: TRBJ2-2; V: TRBV6-2/TRBV6-3; size: few; D: TRBD1; DNA: TGTGCCAGCAGTTACGGGACAGGGGGCACCGGGGAGCTGTTTTTT; CDR3: CASSYGTGGTGELFF
J: TRBJ2-3; V: TRBV28; size: few; D: TRBD2; DNA: TGTGCCAGCAGTGAGGGACTAGCGGGAGATACGCAGTATTTT; CDR3: CASSEGLAGDTQYF
J: TRBJ2-7; V: TRBV12-3/TRBV12-4; size: .; D: TRBD1; DNA: TGTGCCAGCAGTTTAGGGGACAGGGGGCTCTACGAGCAGTACTTC; CDR3: CASSLGDRGLYEQYF
J: TRBJ2-1; V: TRBV28; size: few; D: .; DNA: TGTGCCAGCACCTTACCGGGGGGCGGGAGTTCCTACAATGAGCAGTTCTTC; CDR3: CASTLPGGGSSYNEQFF
J: TRBJ1-1; V: TRBV7-3; size: .; D: .; DNA: TGTGCCAGCAGCTCGAAAAAAGGACTGAACACTGAAGCTTTCTTT; CDR3: CASSSKKGLNTEAFF
J: TRBJ1-5; V: TRBV2; size: .; D: TRBD1; DNA: TGTGCCAGCAGAGGGCCGGGACAGGGTTTGGGACAGCCCCAGCATTTT; CDR3: CASRGPGQGLGQPQHF